Listed below are T cell receptor beta chains from one sample, sequenced in a study of T cell responses to AZD1222 COVID-19 vaccine. Method: immunoSEQ multiplex PCR; TCRdb's copy keeps in-frame clones and lacks some. The repertoire holds 150,000 to 200,000 clones, with roughly 94% as singletons. The specimen was peripheral blood, collected 28 days after the second AZD1222 dose. Receptors were obtained from an adult who received the AZD1222 COVID-19 vaccine. Both conserved end residues are part of each CDR3. The order of the fields is D gene, V gene, CDR3 length, clone size, J gene, CDR3 protein, CDR3 DNA. D genes are given only for firm matches. The size entry is marked missing in some rows and otherwise reads once, few, many or a size class.

D gene: TRBD1; V gene: TRBV2; CDR3 length: 15; clone size: NA; J gene: TRBJ2-1; CDR3 protein: CASTRDRGYYNEQFF; CDR3 DNA: TGTGCCAGCACCCGAGACAGGGGGTATTACAATGAGCAGTTCTTC
D gene: NA; V gene: TRBV3-1/TRBV3-2; CDR3 length: 11; clone size: NA; J gene: TRBJ1-2; CDR3 protein: CASSRGEGYTF; CDR3 DNA: TGTGCCAGCAGCCGAGGGGAGGGCTACACCTTC
D gene: NA; V gene: TRBV4-1; CDR3 length: 16; clone size: few; J gene: TRBJ1-6; CDR3 protein: CASSPAEQVYNSPLHF; CDR3 DNA: TGCGCCAGCAGCCCAGCAGAACAGGTCTATAATTCACCCCTCCACTTT
D gene: NA; V gene: TRBV28; CDR3 length: 15; clone size: once; J gene: TRBJ2-6; CDR3 protein: CASSSPAGGANVLTF; CDR3 DNA: TGTGCCAGCAGTTCCCCGGCGGGTGGGGCCAACGTCCTGACTTTC
D gene: NA; V gene: TRBV7-9; CDR3 length: 12; clone size: NA; J gene: TRBJ1-2; CDR3 protein: CASSSGLGGYTF; CDR3 DNA: TGTGCCAGCAGCTCAGGCCTGGGCGGCTACACCTTC
D gene: NA; V gene: TRBV25-1; CDR3 length: 14; clone size: NA; J gene: TRBJ1-1; CDR3 protein: CASSEPLQNTEAFF; CDR3 DNA: TGTGCCAGCAGTGAGCCTCTACAGAACACTGAAGCTTTCTTT
D gene: NA; V gene: TRBV6-6; CDR3 length: 14; clone size: NA; J gene: TRBJ1-5; CDR3 protein: CASSYAGNNQPQHF; CDR3 DNA: TGTGCCAGCAGTTACGCAGGCAACAATCAGCCCCAGCATTTT
D gene: NA; V gene: TRBV30; CDR3 length: 12; clone size: once; J gene: TRBJ1-1; CDR3 protein: CAWSWGNTEAFF; CDR3 DNA: TGTGCCTGGAGCTGGGGTAACACTGAAGCTTTCTTT
D gene: NA; V gene: TRBV24-1; CDR3 length: 13; clone size: NA; J gene: TRBJ2-1; CDR3 protein: CATSDTGPREQFF; CDR3 DNA: TGTGCCACCAGTGATACGGGTCCCCGGGAGCAGTTCTTC
D gene: NA; V gene: TRBV19; CDR3 length: 14; clone size: NA; J gene: TRBJ2-7; CDR3 protein: CASRFGGSTYEQYF; CDR3 DNA: TGTGCCAGTAGATTTGGGGGATCCACCTACGAGCAGTACTTC
D gene: TRBD1; V gene: TRBV27; CDR3 length: 14; clone size: NA; J gene: TRBJ1-1; CDR3 protein: CASRRIGQGTEAFF; CDR3 DNA: TGTGCCAGCAGGCGCATAGGACAGGGCACTGAAGCTTTCTTT
D gene: TRBD2; V gene: TRBV4-2; CDR3 length: 15; clone size: once; J gene: TRBJ2-7; CDR3 protein: CASSGGLAGGYEQYF; CDR3 DNA: TGTGCCAGCAGCGGGGGACTAGCGGGAGGATACGAGCAGTACTTC
D gene: TRBD2; V gene: TRBV6-1; CDR3 length: 15; clone size: NA; J gene: TRBJ2-7; CDR3 protein: CASSEGTSGIYEQYF; CDR3 DNA: TGTGCCAGCAGTGAAGGGACTAGCGGGATCTACGAGCAGTACTTC
D gene: NA; V gene: TRBV5-4; CDR3 length: 15; clone size: NA; J gene: TRBJ1-3; CDR3 protein: CASSFWGARGNTIYF; CDR3 DNA: TGTGCCAGCAGCTTCTGGGGGGCAAGGGGGAACACCATATATTTT